These T cell receptor beta chains were read from a single sample in a study of blood T cell repertoires in COVID-19. Assay: immunoSEQ multiplex PCR; the TCRdb copy retains only in-frame clones and omits some. This table holds approximately 250,000 clones, roughly 90% found once. Sequences were obtained from PBMCs or T cells enriched from blood (not recorded which). Receptors originate from a man in his forties or fifties who had been exposed to COVID-19. The CDR3 runs from the conserved cysteine through the conserved F or W. The order of the fields is V gene, clone size, CDR3 protein. The listing skips clone size in some rows; elsewhere it reads once, few, many or a size class.

V: TRBV30; size: -; CDR3: CAWSGGTGRYEQYF
V: TRBV18; size: once; CDR3: CASSPRAGEETQYF
V: TRBV28; size: -; CDR3: CASTSPPGELFF
V: TRBV5-1; size: -; CDR3: CASSLAGQAGWTGELFF
V: TRBV28; size: -; CDR3: CASSSFSQRGKGINQPQHF
V: TRBV2; size: -; CDR3: CASKGQNSNQPQHF
V: TRBV27; size: -; CDR3: CASSTTGGNTIYF
V: TRBV28; size: -; CDR3: CASSSGTGFYNSPLHF
V: TRBV28; size: -; CDR3: CASSPGGYEQYF
V: TRBV5-1; size: -; CDR3: CASSLERLAGAGNEQFF
V: TRBV3-1/TRBV3-2; size: -; CDR3: CASSLLAGGRAGELFF
V: TRBV4-1; size: -; CDR3: CASSQIGAAFSGYTF
V: TRBV6-5; size: -; CDR3: CASSLQATSTDTQYF
V: TRBV7-8; size: once; CDR3: CASSLSGTRSPGVKNIQYF